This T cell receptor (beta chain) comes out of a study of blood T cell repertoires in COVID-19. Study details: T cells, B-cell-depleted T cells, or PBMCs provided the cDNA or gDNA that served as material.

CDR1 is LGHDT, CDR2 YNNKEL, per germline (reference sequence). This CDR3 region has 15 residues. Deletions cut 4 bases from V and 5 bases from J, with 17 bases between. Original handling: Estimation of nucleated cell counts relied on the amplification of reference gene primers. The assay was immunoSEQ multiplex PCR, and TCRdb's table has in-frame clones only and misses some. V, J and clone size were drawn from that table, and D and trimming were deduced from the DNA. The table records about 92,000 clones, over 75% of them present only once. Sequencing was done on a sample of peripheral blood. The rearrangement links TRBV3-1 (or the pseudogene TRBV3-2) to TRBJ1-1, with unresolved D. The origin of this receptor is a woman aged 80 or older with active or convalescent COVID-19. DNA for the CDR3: TGTGCCAGCAGCCCCCCCGGCCTAGGTAGGACTGAAGCTTTCTTT. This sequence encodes CASSPPGLGRTEAFF.